This T cell receptor beta chain stems from a study of blood T cell repertoires in COVID-19. Study in general: The United States, Italy and Spain supplied acute and convalescent COVID-19 samples. The analysed material was cDNA or gDNA that came from T cells, B-cell-depleted T cells, or PBMCs.

In the authors' workflow: Amplification with reference gene primers provided the estimates of nucleated cell counts. The assay was immunoSEQ multiplex PCR, and TCRdb's table has in-frame clones only and misses some. D and trimming come from the DNA, and the V and J calls and clone size come from that table. The data hold around 260,000 clones, with about nine tenths observed a single time. This CDR3 has 16 residues. The germline gives CDR1 SGHTA, CDR2 FQGNSA. The V and J ends lost 5 bases and 8 bases respectively, with 23 bases between them. The specimen was peripheral blood. The V and J genes are TRBV7-2 and TRBJ2-3; D might be TRBD2 (7 bases). This clonotype originated in a woman in her 30s with active or convalescent COVID-19. The CDR3 sequence: CASSPSGRGGPGTQYF. The CDR3 coding sequence is TGTGCCAGCAGCCCCTCCGGAAGGGGGGGCCCAGGTACGCAGTATTTT.